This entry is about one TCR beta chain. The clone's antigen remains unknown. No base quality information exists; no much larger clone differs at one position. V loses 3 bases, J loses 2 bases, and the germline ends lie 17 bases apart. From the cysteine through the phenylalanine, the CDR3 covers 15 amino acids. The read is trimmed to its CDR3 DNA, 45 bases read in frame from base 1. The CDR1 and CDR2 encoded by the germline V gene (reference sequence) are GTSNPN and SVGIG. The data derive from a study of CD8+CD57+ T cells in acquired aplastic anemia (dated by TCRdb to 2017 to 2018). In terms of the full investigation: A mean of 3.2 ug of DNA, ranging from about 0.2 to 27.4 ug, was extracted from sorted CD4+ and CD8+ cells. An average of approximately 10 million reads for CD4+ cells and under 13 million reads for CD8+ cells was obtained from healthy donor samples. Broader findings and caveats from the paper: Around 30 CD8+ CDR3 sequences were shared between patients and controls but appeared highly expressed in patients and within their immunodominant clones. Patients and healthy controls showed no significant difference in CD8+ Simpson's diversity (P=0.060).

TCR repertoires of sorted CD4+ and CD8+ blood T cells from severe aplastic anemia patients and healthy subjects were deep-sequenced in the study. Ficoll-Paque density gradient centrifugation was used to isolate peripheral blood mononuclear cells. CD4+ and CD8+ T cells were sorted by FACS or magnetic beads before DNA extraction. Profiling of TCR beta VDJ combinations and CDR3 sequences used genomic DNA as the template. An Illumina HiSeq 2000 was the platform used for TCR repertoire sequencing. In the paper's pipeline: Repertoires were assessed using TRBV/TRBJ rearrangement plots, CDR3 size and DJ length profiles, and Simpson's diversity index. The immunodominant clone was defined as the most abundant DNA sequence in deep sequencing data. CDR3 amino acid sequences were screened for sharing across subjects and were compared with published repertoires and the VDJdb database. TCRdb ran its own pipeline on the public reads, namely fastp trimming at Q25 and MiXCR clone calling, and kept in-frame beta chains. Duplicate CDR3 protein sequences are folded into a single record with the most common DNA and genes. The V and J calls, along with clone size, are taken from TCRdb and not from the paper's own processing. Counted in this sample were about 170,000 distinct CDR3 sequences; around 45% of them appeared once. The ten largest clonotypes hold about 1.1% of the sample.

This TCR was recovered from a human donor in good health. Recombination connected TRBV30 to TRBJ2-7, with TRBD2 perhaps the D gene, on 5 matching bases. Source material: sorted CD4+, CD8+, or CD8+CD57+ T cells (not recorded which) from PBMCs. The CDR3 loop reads CAWRGGRAPTYEQYF. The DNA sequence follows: TGTGCCTGGAGGGGTGGGCGGGCCCCTACCTACGAGCAGTACTTC.